The present T cell receptor beta chain was sequenced within a study of blood T cells in healthy people across ages. This CDR3 has 16 amino acids. The ends lost 8 bases at V and 3 bases at J; junction bases unmatched: 16. Germline values: CDR1 LNHDA, CDR2 SQIVND (reference sequence). This clonotype was counted only a few times. Alongside a J-beta primer mix, a sample-barcoded 5' primer served in a second PCR lasting roughly 6 to 12 cycles. TCRdb called the 5' RACE reads again in MiXCR, with one record for every CDR3 protein. Among 900,000 to 950,000 distinct CDR3 sequences listed, 25% to 35% were seen once. The data also belong to a second study, concerning T cells of mothers and their children.

This sequence originates from a middle-aged woman in good health. The chain uses TRBV19 and TRBJ2-7, with 7 bases matching TRBD1. Sequenced: blood. CDR3 sequence: CASPHLPRTGLYEQYF. DNA for the CDR3: TGTGCCAGTCCACACCTCCCAAGGACAGGACTCTACGAGCAGTACTTC.